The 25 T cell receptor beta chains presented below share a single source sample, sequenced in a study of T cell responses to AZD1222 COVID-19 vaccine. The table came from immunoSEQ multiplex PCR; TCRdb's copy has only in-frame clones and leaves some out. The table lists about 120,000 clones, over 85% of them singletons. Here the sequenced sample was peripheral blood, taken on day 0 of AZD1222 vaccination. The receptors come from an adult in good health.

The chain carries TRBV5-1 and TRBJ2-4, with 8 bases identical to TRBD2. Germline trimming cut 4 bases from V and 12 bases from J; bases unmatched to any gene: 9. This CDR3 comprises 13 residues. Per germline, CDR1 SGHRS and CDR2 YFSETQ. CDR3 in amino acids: CASSPGGPSTQYF. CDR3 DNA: TGCGCCAGCAGCCCGGGGGGGCCGTCCACTCAGTACTTC.

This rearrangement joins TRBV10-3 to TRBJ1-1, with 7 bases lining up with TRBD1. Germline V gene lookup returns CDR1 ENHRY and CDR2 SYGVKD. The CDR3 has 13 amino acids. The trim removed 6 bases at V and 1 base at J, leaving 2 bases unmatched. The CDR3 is CAIRGQTNTEAFF. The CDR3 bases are TGTGCCATCAGGGGACAGACGAACACTGAAGCTTTCTTT.

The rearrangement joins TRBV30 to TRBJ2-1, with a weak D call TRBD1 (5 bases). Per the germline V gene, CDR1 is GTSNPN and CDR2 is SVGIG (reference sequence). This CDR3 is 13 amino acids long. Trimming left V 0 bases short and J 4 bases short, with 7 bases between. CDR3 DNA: TGTGCCTGGAGTGTAAACAGGTACAATGAGCAGTTCTTC. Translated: CAWSVNRYNEQFF.

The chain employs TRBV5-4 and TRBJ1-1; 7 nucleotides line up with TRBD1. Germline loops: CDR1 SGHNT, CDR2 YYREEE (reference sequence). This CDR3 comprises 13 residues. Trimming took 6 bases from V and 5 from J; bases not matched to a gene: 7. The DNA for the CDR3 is TGTGCCAGCAAAAGACAGGGAGGAACTGAAGCTTTCTTT. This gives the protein CASKRQGGTEAFF. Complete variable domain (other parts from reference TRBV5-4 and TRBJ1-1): ETGVTQSPTHLIKTRGQQVTLRCSSQSGHNTVSWYQQALGQGPQFIFQYYREEENGRGNFPPRFSGLQFPNYSSELNVNALELDDSALYLCASKRQGGTEAFFGQGTRLTVV.

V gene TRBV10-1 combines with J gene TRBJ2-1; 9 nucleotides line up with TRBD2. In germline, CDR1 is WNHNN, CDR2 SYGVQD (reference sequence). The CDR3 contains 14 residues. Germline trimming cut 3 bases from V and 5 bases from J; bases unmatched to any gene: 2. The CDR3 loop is CASSETSGHNEQFF. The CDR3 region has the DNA TGCGCCAGCAGTGAAACTAGCGGGCACAATGAGCAGTTCTTC.

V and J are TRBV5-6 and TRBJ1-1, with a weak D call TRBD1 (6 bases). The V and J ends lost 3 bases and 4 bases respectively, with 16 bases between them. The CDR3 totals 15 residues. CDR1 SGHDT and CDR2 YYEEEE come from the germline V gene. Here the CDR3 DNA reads TGTGCCAGCAGCTGGGGGGTGGGACACTTCACTGAAGCTTTCTTT. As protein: CASSWGVGHFTEAFF.

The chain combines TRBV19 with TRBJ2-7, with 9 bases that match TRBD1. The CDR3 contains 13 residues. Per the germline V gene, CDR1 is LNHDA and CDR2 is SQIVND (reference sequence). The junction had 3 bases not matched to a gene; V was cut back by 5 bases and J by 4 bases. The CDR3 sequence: CASSRTGDYEQYF. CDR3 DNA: TGTGCCAGTAGTCGGACAGGGGATTACGAGCAGTACTTC.

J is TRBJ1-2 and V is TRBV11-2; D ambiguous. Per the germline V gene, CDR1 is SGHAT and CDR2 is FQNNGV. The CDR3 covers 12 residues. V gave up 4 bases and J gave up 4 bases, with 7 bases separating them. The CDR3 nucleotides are TGTGCCAGCAGCTCCGTAGGCTATGGCTACACCTTC. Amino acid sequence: CASSSVGYGYTF.

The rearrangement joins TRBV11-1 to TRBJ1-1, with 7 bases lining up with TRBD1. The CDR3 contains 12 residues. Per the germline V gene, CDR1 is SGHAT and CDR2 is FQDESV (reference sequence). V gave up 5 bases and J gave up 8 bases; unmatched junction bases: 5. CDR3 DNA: TGTGCCAGCAGCCTCAACAGGGGCGAAGCTTTCTTT. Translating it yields CASSLNRGEAFF.

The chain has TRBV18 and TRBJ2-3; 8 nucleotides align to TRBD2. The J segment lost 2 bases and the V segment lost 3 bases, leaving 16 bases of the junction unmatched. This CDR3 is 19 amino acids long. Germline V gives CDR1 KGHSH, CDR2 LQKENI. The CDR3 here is CASSPSPGLAVPNTDTQYF. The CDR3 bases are TGTGCCAGCTCACCCTCCCCAGGACTAGCCGTTCCCAACACAGATACGCAGTATTTT.

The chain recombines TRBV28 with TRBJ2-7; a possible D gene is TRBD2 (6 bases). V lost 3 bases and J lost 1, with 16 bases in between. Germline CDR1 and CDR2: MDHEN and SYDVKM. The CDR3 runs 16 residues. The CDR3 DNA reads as TGTGCCAGCAGTTTCTCGTTGGCGGGGTTGTCCTACGAGCAGTACTTC. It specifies CASSFSLAGLSYEQYF. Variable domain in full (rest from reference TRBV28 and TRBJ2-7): DVKVTQSSRYLVKRTGEKVFLECVQDMDHENMFWYRQDPGLGLRLIYFSYDVKMKEKGDIPEGYSVSREKKERFSLILESASTNQTSMYLCASSFSLAGLSYEQYFGPGTRLTVT.

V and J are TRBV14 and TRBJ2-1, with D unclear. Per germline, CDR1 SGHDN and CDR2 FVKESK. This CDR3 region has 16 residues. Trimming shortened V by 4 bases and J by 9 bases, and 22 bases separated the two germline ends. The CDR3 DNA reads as TGTGCCAGCAGCCCCCTCTACGGTGGGGTGTCTCTTGAGCAGTTCTTC. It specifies CASSPLYGGVSLEQFF.

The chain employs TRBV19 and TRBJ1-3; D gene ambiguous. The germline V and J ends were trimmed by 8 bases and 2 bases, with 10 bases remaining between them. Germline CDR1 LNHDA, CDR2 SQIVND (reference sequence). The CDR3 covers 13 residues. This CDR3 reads CASRTVPGNTIYF. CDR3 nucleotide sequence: TGTGCCAGTCGGACGGTACCTGGAAACACCATATATTTT.

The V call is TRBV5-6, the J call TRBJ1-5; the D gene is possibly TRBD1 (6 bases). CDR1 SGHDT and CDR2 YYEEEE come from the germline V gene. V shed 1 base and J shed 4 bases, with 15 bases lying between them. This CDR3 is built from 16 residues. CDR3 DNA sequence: TGTGCCAGCAGCTTGTTTGAGACAGGTCGAAATCAGCCCCAGCATTTT. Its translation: CASSLFETGRNQPQHF.

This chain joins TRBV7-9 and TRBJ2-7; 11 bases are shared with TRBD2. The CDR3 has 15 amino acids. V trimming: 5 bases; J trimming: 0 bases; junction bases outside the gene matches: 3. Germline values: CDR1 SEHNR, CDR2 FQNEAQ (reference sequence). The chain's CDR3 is CASSTGTSGSYEQYF. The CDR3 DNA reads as TGTGCCAGCAGCACCGGGACTAGCGGCTCCTACGAGCAGTACTTC.

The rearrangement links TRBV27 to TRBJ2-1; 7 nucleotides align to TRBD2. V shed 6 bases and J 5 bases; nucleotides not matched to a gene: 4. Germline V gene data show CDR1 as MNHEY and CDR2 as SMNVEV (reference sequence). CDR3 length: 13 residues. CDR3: CASRPGLDNEQFF. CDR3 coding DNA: TGTGCCAGCAGACCCGGACTAGACAATGAGCAGTTCTTC.

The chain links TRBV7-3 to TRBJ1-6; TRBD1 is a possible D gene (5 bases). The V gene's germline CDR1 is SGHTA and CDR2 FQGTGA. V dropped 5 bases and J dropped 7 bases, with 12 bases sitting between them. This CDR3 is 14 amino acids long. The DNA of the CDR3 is TGTGCCAGCAGCCTGTCGTCAGGGAATTCACCCCTCCACTTT. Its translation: CASSLSSGNSPLHF.

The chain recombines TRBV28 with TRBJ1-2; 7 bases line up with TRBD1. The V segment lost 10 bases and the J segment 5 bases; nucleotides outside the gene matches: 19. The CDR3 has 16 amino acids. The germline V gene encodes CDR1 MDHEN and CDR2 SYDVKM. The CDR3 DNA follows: TGTGCCACACGGGGTTCCGAGGGGGCGATTGAATATGGCTACACCTTC. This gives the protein CATRGSEGAIEYGYTF.

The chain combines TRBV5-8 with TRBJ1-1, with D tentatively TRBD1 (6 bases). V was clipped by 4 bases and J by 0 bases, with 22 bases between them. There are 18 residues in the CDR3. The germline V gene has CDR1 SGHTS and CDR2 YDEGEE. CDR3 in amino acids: CASSLSHSGTWVNTEAFF. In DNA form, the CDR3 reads TGTGCCAGCAGCCTCAGCCATTCCGGGACATGGGTGAACACTGAAGCTTTCTTT.

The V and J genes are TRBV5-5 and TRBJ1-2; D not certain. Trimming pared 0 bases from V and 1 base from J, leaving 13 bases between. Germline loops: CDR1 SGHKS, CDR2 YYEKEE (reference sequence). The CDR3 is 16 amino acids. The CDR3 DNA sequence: TGTGCCAGCAGCTTGGGCACCGGAACTCATAACTATGGCTACACCTTC. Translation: CASSLGTGTHNYGYTF.

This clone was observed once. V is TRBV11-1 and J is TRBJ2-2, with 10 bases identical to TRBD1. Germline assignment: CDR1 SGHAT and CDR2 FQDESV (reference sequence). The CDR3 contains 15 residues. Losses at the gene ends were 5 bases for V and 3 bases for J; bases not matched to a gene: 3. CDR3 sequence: CASSPGTGDTGELFF. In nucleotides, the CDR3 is TGTGCCAGCAGCCCCGGGACAGGGGACACCGGGGAGCTGTTTTTT.

The chain's CDR3 is CSASYRQPGNTIYF. The CDR3 bases are TGCAGTGCTAGTTATCGACAGCCTGGAAACACCATATATTTT. The chain carries TRBV20-1 and TRBJ1-3; D is possibly TRBD1 (5 bases). Trimming shortened V by 3 bases and J by 2 bases, and 11 bases separated the two germline ends. The CDR3 loop spans 14 amino acids. CDR1 and CDR2 from the germline V gene are DFQATT and SNEGSKA (reference sequence).

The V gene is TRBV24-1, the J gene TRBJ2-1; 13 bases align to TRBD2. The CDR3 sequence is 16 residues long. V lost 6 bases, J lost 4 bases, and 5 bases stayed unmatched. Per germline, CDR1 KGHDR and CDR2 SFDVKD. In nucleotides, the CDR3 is TGTGCCACCAGTACGACTAGCGGGAGGACTTACAATGAGCAGTTCTTC. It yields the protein CATSTTSGRTYNEQFF.

This chain's CDR3 is CASSLGTSGYEQYF. The CDR3 bases are TGCGCCAGCAGCTTGGGCACTAGCGGGTACGAGCAGTACTTC. The V and J genes are TRBV5-1 and TRBJ2-7, with 9 bases identical to TRBD2. The CDR3 loop spans 14 amino acids. Germline V gene sequence: CDR1 SGHRS, CDR2 YFSETQ. The V and J ends lost 0 bases and 4 bases, in that order; junction bases with no gene match: 2.

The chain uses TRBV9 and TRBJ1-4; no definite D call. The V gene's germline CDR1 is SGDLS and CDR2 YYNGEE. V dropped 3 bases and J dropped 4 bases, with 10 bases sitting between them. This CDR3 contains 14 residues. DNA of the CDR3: TGTGCCAGCAGCGAAACAGCGATTAATGAAAAACTGTTTTTT. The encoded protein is CASSETAINEKLFF.